The 9 T cell receptor beta chains below come from one sample, sequenced in a study of cytomegalovirus exposure and HLA in healthy donors. Primers included in the PCR were 60 Vbeta and 13 Jbeta primers. Sequenced by immunoSEQ multiplex PCR; TCRdb stores in-frame clones only, minus some. The data contain fewer than 200,000 clones, approximately 80% of them singletons. Specimen: PBMCs. Receptor source: a woman aged 45-60 years in good health and CMV-seropositive.

The gene calls are TRBV6-5 and TRBJ2-6; 8 bases are shared with TRBD1. Germline V gene sequence: CDR1 MNHEY, CDR2 SVGAGI. CDR3 length equals 15 residues. The V gene end was trimmed by 8 bases and the J gene end by 0 bases; junction bases not matched to a gene: 3. The CDR3 bases are TGTGCCAGCGGACAGGGAAGCTCTGGGGCCAACGTCCTGACTTTC. Protein product: CASGQGSSGANVLTF.

The chain is built from TRBV5-8 and TRBJ2-2; no definite D call. The ends were cut back, 2 bases at V and 5 bases at J, with 13 bases in the middle. The CDR3 sequence is 15 residues long. Germline CDR1 and CDR2: SGHTS and YDEGEE. The CDR3 DNA follows: TGTGCCAGCAGCTTACTTGACGGAGTTACCGGGGAGCTGTTTTTT. Translated, it gives CASSLLDGVTGELFF.

CDR3 sequence (DNA): TGTGCCAGCAGATACGGGACAGGGGGCATTTTAGAGACCCAGTACTTC. This codes for CASRYGTGGILETQYF. The chain employs TRBV6-6 and TRBJ2-5; 12 bases are a match to TRBD1. Germline CDR1 is MNHNY and CDR2 is SVGAGI (reference sequence). J lost 4 bases, V lost 6 bases, and 9 bases had no gene match. The CDR3 loop spans 16 amino acids.

The chain couples TRBV11-1 to TRBJ1-5; no clear D gene. The V and J ends lost 3 bases and 3 bases respectively, with 6 bases between them. CDR1 is SGHAT, CDR2 FQDESV, per germline (reference sequence). The CDR3 is made up of 13 amino acids. The CDR3 is CASSLSDNQPQHF. The CDR3 DNA reads TGTGCCAGCAGCTTGAGTGACAATCAGCCCCAGCATTTT.

The chain carries TRBV7-3 and TRBJ2-3; weak D call: TRBD2 (6 bases). The CDR3 is made up of 14 amino acids. V lost 4 bases and J lost 5, with 13 bases in between. The V gene's germline CDR1 is SGHTA and CDR2 FQGTGA. CDR3 nucleotides: TGTGCCAGCAGCTCCGGGGGACGGGGAGATACGCAGTATTTT. Protein product: CASSSGGRGDTQYF.

The V and J genes are TRBV28 and TRBJ2-7; TRBD2 might be the D (5 bases). Looked up from germline, CDR1 is MDHEN and CDR2 is SYDVKM. The CDR3 length is 16 residues. With 7 bases removed from V and 3 bases from J, the gap between germline ends came to 22 bases. The CDR3 nucleotides read TGTGCCAGCATTGACCAGATGGGTGCGGGTTTCTACGAGCAGTACTTC. Translated, it gives CASIDQMGAGFYEQYF.

The chain recombines TRBV10-3 with TRBJ2-1; 8 bases fit TRBD1. The CDR3 consists of 16 residues. The V and J ends lost 8 bases and 2 bases, in that order; junction bases with no gene match: 11. Looked up from germline, CDR1 is ENHRY and CDR2 is SYGVKD. Here the CDR3 reads CAIAVGDRGTYNEQFF. DNA for the CDR3: TGTGCCATCGCAGTGGGCGACAGGGGTACCTACAATGAGCAGTTCTTC.

The chain combines TRBV5-4 with TRBJ1-1; perhaps TRBD1 as D (6 bases). Deletions cut 5 bases from V and 1 base from J, with 24 bases between. CDR1 and CDR2 (germline): SGHNT, YYREEE (reference sequence). The CDR3 is made up of 18 amino acids. Here the CDR3 DNA reads TGTGCCAGCAGATCGGCTAGAGGGACATCTAGAGAGAACACTGAAGCTTTCTTT. This sequence encodes CASRSARGTSRENTEAFF.

There are a few counts of this clone. This chain links TRBV27 with TRBJ2-5, with D possibly matching TRBD2 (9 bases). The CDR3 sequence is 17 residues long. V lost 6 bases to trimming and J lost 2 bases, with 22 bases between them. Germline V CDR1 and CDR2: MNHEY, SMNVEV (reference sequence). The chain's CDR3 is CASRSDRAAGGQETQYF. The CDR3 coding sequence is TGTGCCAGCAGGTCGGACAGGGCAGCGGGGGGACAAGAGACCCAGTACTTC.